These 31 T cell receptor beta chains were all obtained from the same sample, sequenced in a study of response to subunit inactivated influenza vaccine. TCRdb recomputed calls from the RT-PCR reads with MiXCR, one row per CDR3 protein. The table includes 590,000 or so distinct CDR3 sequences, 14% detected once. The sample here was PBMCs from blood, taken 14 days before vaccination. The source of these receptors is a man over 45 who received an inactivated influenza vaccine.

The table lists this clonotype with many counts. The CDR3 region has the DNA TGTGCCAGCAGTTACATAGGACAGGGAAGGAACACTGAAGCTTTCTTT. This codes for CASSYIGQGRNTEAFF. V usage is TRBV6-2 or TRBV6-3 and J usage is TRBJ1-1, with 8 bases lining up with TRBD1. The germline V gene has CDR1 MNHEY and CDR2 SVGEGT. This CDR3 region has 16 residues. V dropped 2 bases and J dropped 1; count of bases not matched to a gene: 6.

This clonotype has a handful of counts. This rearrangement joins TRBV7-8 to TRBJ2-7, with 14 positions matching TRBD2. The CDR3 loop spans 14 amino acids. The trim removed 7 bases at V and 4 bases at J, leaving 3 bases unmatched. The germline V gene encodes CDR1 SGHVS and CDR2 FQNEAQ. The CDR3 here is CASKTSGGVYEQYF. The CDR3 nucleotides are TGTGCCAGCAAGACTAGCGGGGGGGTATACGAGCAGTACTTC.

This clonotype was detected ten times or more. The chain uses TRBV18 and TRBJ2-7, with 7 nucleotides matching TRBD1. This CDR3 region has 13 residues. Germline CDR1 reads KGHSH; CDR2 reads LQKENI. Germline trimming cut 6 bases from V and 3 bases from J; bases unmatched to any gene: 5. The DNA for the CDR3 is TGTGCCAGCTCCAGGGACAGCCTCTACGAGCAGTACTTC. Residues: CASSRDSLYEQYF. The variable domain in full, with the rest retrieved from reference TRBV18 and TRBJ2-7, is NAGVMQNPRHLVRRRGQEARLRCSPMKGHSHVYWYRQLPEEGLKFMVYLQKENIIDESGMPKERFSAEFPKEGPSILRIQQVVRGDSAAYFCASSRDSLYEQYFGPGTRLTVT.

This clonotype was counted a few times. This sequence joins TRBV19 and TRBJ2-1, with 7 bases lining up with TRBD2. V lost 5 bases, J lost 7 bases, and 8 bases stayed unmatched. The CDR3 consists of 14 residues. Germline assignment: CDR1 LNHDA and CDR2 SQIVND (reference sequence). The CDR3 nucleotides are TGTGCCAGTAGTCCTGGGTGGGGGGGGAATGAGCAGTTCTTC. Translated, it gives CASSPGWGGNEQFF.

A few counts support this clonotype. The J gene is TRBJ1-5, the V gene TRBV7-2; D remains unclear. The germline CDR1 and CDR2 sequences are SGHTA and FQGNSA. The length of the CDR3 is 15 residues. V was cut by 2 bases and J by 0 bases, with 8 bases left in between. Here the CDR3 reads CASSLNRLSNQPQHF. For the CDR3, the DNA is TGTGCCAGCAGCTTAAATCGGCTTAGCAATCAGCCCCAGCATTTT.

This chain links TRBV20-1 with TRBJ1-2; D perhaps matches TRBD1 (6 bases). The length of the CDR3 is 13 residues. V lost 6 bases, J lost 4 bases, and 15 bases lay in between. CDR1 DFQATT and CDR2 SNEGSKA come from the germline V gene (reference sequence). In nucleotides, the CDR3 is TGCAGTGCAAACAGGGAACGGGCCTATGGCTACACCTTC. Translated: CSANRERAYGYTF.

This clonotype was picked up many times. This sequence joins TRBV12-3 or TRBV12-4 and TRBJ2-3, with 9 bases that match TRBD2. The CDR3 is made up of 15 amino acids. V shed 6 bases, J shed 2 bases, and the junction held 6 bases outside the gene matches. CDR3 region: CASRLAGTITDTQYF. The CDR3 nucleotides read TGTGCCAGCAGGCTAGCGGGAACCATCACAGATACGCAGTATTTT.

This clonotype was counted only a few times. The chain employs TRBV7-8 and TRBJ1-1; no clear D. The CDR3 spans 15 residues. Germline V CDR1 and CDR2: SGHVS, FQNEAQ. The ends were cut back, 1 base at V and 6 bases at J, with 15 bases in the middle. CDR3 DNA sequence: TGTGCCAGCAGCTTAGAGGCCTCCTTTCGCGCTGAAGCTTTCTTT. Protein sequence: CASSLEASFRAEAFF.

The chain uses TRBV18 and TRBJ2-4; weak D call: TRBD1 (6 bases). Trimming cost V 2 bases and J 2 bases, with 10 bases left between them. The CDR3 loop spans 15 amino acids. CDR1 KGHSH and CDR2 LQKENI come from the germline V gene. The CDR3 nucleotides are TGTGCCAGCTCACCAGACTGGGACACCAAAAACATTCAGTACTTC. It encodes CASSPDWDTKNIQYF. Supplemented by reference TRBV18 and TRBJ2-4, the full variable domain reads NAGVMQNPRHLVRRRGQEARLRCSPMKGHSHVYWYRQLPEEGLKFMVYLQKENIIDESGMPKERFSAEFPKEGPSILRIQQVVRGDSAAYFCASSPDWDTKNIQYFGAGTRLSVL.

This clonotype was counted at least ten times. CDR3 region: CASSIGGGTEAFF. Written as DNA, the CDR3 is TGTGCCAGCAGCATCGGGGGCGGTACTGAAGCTTTCTTT. The chain couples TRBV7-2 to TRBJ1-1; D is perhaps TRBD1 (6 bases). Trimming left V 5 bases short and J 5 bases short, with 12 bases between. The CDR3 length is 13 residues. Per germline, CDR1 SGHTA and CDR2 FQGNSA.

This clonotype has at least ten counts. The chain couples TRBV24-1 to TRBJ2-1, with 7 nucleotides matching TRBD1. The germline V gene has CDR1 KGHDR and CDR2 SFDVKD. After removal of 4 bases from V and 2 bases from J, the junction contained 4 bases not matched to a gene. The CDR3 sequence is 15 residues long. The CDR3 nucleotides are TGTGCCACCAGTGAGGACGGGACAGCCTACAATGAGCAGTTCTTC. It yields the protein CATSEDGTAYNEQFF.

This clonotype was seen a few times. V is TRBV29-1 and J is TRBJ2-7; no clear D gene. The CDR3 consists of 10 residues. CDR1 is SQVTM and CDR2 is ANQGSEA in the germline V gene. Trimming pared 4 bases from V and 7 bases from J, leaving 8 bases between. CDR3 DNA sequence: TGCAGCGTTGGCCAGCCAGAGCAGTACTTC. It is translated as CSVGQPEQYF.

The CDR3 nucleotides read TGTGCCAGCTATGAGATCCTAGCGGGGAGATCCCGTAGCACAGATACGCAGTATTTT. Amino acid sequence: CASYEILAGRSRSTDTQYF. This rearrangement joins TRBV6-1 to TRBJ2-3, with TRBD2 matching over 9 bases. Germline assignment: CDR1 MNHNS and CDR2 SASEGT. The trim removed 8 bases at V and 0 bases at J, leaving 18 bases unmatched. This CDR3 spans 19 amino acids.

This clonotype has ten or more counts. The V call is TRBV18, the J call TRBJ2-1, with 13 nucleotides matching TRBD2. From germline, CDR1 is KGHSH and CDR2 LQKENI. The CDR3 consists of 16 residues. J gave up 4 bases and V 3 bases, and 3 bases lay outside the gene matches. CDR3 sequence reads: CASSPGTSGNYNEQFF. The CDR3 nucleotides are TGTGCCAGCTCACCCGGGACTAGCGGGAATTACAATGAGCAGTTCTTC.

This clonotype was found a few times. The chain's CDR3 is CSARDLRTVNQPQHF. CDR3 nucleotide sequence: TGCAGTGCTAGAGATCTGCGAACAGTCAATCAGCCCCAGCATTTT. The chain is built from TRBV20-1 and TRBJ1-5; D call uncertain. This CDR3 region has 15 residues. Between the trimmed V and J ends, which lost 0 bases and 3 bases, there was a span of 12 bases. Germline V CDR1 and CDR2: DFQATT, SNEGSKA (reference sequence).

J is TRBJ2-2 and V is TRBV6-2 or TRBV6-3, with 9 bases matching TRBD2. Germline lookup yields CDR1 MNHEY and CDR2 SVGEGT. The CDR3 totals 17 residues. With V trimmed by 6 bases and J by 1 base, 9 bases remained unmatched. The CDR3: CASSSLRLAVNTGELFF. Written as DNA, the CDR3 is TGTGCCAGCAGCTCCCTCCGACTAGCGGTGAACACCGGGGAGCTGTTTTTT.

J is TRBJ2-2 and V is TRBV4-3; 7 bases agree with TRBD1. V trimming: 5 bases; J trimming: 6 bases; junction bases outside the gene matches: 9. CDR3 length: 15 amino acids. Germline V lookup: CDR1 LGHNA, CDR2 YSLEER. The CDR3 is CASSATGFLPGELFF. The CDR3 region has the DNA TGCGCCAGCAGCGCGACAGGGTTTCTCCCCGGGGAGCTGTTTTTT.

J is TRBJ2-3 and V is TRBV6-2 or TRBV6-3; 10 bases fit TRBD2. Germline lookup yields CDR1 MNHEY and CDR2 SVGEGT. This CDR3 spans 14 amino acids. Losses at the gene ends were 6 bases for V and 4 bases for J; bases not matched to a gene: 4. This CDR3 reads CASRASGSPDTQYF. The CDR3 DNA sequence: TGTGCCAGCAGAGCTAGCGGGAGCCCAGATACGCAGTATTTT.

CDR3 in DNA: TGTGCCAGCAGCTTAGGCAACAGGTACCAAGAGACCCAGTACTTC. Protein product: CASSLGNRYQETQYF. V gene TRBV11-2 combines with J gene TRBJ2-5; D is perhaps TRBD1 (5 bases). CDR3 size: 15 residues. From germline, CDR1 is SGHAT and CDR2 FQNNGV. Trimming removed 1 base from V and 0 bases from J, with 9 bases in between.

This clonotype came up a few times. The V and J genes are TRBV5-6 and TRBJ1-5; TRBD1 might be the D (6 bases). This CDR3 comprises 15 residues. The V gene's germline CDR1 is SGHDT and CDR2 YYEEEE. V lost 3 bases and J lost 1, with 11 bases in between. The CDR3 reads CASSWGTGSNQPQHF. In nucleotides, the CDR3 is TGTGCCAGCAGCTGGGGTACAGGGAGCAATCAGCCCCAGCATTTT.

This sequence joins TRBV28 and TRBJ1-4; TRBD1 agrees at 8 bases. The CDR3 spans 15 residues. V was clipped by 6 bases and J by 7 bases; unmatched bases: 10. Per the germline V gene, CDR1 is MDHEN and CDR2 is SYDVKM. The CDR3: CASRPTGGGSEKLFF. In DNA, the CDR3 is TGTGCCAGCAGGCCTACAGGGGGTGGGAGTGAAAAACTGTTTTTT.

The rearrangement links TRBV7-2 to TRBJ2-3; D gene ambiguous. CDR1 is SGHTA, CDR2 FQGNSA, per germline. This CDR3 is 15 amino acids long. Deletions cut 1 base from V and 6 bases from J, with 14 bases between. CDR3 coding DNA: TGTGCCAGCAGCTTAGGGGGATTGCCCAGGGATACGCAGTATTTT. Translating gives CASSLGGLPRDTQYF.

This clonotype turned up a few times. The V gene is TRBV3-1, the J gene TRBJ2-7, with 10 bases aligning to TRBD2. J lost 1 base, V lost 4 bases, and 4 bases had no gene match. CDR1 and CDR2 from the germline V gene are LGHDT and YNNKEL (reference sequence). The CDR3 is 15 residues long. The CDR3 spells CASSRGLAVSYEQYF. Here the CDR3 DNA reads TGTGCCAGCAGCCGAGGACTAGCGGTGTCCTACGAGCAGTACTTC.

The CDR3 nucleotides read TGTGCCAGCTCACCAAAGGGCACACAACTGTTTTTT. Protein sequence: CASSPKGTQLFF. The chain uses TRBV18 and TRBJ1-4; D uncertain. The CDR3 runs 12 residues. V was pared by 2 bases and J by 12 bases, with 10 bases between. CDR1 KGHSH and CDR2 LQKENI come from the germline V gene. Based on the CDR3 plus reference TRBV18 and TRBJ1-4, the full variable domain is NAGVMQNPRHLVRRRGQEARLRCSPMKGHSHVYWYRQLPEEGLKFMVYLQKENIIDESGMPKERFSAEFPKEGPSILRIQQVVRGDSAAYFCASSPKGTQLFFGSGTQLSVL.

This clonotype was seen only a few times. CDR3 region: CASILQGDRSGANVLTF. CDR3 DNA sequence: TGTGCCAGCATTTTACAGGGAGATAGGTCTGGGGCCAACGTCCTGACTTTC. The chain combines TRBV2 with TRBJ2-6, with D tentatively TRBD1 (6 bases). V was shortened by 7 bases and J by 1 base, with 17 bases between the two germline ends. The CDR3 has 17 residues. CDR1 and CDR2 (germline): SNHLY, FYNNEI.

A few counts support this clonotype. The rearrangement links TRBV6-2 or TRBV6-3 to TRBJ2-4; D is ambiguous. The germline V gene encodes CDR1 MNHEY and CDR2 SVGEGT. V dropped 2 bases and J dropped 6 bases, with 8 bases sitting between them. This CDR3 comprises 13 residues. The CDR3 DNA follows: TGTGCCAGCAGTTACACAGCTGCAAACATTCAGTACTTC. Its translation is CASSYTAANIQYF.

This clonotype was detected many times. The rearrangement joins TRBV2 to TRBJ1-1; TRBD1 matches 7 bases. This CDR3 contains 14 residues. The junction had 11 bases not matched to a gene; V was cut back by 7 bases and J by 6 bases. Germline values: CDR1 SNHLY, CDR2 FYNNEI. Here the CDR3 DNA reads TGTGCCAGCAACCAACAGGGGCACGCTGCTGAAGCTTTCTTT. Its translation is CASNQQGHAAEAFF. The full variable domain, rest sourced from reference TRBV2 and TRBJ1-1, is EPEVTQTPSHQVTQMGQEVILRCVPISNHLYFYWYRQILGQKVEFLVSFYNNEISEKSEIFDDQFSVERPDGSNFTLKIRSTKLEDSAMYFCASNQQGHAAEAFFGQGTRLTVV.

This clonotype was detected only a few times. CDR3 loop: CASSDRLRDSSYEQYF. As DNA, the CDR3 is TGTGCCAGCAGCGACCGACTCCGGGACAGTTCCTACGAGCAGTACTTC. V and J are TRBV9 and TRBJ2-7, with TRBD1 identical over 7 bases. Unmatched junction bases numbered 10, after V lost 3 bases and J lost 1 base. Germline V gene data show CDR1 as SGDLS and CDR2 as YYNGEE. CDR3 length equals 16 residues.

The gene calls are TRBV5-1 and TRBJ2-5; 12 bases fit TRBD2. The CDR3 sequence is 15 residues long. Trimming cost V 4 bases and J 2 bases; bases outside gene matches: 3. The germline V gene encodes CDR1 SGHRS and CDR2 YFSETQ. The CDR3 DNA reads TGCGCCAGCAGCAATGGACTAGCGGGGCAAGAGACCCAGTACTTC. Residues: CASSNGLAGQETQYF.

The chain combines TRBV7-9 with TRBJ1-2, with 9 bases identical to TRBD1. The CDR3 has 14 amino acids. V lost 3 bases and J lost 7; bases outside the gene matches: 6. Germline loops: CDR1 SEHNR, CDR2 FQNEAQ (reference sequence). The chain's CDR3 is CASSFGQGRSGYTF. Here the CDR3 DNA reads TGTGCCAGCAGCTTCGGACAGGGGAGGAGTGGCTACACCTTC.

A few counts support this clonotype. In DNA, the CDR3 is TGTGCCAGCAGCTTGACAGGACAAACAGATACGCAGTATTTT. Protein: CASSLTGQTDTQYF. The chain carries TRBV7-2 and TRBJ2-3; possibly TRBD1 for D (6 bases). V lost 3 bases to trimming and J lost 3 bases, with 10 bases between them. Germline CDR1 and CDR2: SGHTA and FQGNSA. CDR3 length: 14 amino acids.